This TCR beta chain was sequenced in a study of T cells in Graves' hyperthyroidism and ophthalmopathy. Researchers took RNA transcripts and amplified the TCR beta CDR3 regions from them. Carried out on the TCR CDR3, a first-round RT-PCR used the HTBI primer set. TCRdb itself ran the multiplex PCR reads through MiXCR, one entry per CDR3 protein. Of 45,000 to 55,000 distinct CDR3 sequences listed, 45% to 65% are singletons. CDR1 and CDR2 from the germline V gene are SGDLS and YYNGEE. The CDR3 has 15 amino acids. Trimming removed 3 bases at V and 2 bases at J, with 11 bases between. This clonotype was seen repeatedly, ten times or more.

The sequenced sample was peripheral blood or thyroid tissue (not recorded which). V and J are TRBV9 and TRBJ2-2, with D possibly TRBD2 on 5 matching bases. The TCR sequence derives from a man between 18 and 35 years old with Graves' hyperthyroidism. The DNA for the CDR3 is TGTGCCAGCAGCGCACCGGGGATTAACACCGGGGAGCTGTTTTTT. It codes for CASSAPGINTGELFF.